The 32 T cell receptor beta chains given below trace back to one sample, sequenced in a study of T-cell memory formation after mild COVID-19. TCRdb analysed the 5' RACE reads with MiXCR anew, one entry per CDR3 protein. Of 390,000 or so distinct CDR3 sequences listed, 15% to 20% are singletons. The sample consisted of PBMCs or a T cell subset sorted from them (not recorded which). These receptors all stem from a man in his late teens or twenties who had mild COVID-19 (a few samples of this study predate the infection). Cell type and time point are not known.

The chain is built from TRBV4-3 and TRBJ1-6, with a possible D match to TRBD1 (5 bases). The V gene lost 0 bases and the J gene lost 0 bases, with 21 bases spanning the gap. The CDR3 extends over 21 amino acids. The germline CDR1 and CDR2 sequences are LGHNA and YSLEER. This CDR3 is CASSQDSRPGTVSSYNSPLHF. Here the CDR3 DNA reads TGCGCCAGCAGCCAAGATTCCAGACCGGGGACCGTGAGCTCCTATAATTCACCCCTCCACTTT.

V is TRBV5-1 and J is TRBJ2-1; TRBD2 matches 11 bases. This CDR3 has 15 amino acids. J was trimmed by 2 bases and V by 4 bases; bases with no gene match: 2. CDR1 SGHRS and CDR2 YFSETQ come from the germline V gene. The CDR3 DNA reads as TGCGCCAGCAGCCCGGGACTAGCGGCCTACAATGAGCAGTTCTTC. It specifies CASSPGLAAYNEQFF.

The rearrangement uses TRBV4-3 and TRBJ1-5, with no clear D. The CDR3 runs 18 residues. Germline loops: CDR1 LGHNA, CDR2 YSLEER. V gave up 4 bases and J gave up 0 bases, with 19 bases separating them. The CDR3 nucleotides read TGCGCCAGCAGCCCCGGGATTGGAGGGCCGTATAGCAATCAGCCCCAGCATTTT. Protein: CASSPGIGGPYSNQPQHF.

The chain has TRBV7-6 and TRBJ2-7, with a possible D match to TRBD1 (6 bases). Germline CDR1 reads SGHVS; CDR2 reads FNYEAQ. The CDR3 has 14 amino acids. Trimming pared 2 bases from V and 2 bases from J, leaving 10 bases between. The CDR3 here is CASSLTDSTYEQYF. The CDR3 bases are TGTGCCAGCAGCTTAACGGACAGCACCTACGAGCAGTACTTC.

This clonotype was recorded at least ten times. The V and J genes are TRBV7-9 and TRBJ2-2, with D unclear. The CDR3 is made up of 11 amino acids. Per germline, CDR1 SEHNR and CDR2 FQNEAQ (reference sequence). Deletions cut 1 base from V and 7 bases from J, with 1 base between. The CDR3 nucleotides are TGTGCCAGCAGCTTAGACGGGGAGCTGTTTTTT. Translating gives CASSLDGELFF.

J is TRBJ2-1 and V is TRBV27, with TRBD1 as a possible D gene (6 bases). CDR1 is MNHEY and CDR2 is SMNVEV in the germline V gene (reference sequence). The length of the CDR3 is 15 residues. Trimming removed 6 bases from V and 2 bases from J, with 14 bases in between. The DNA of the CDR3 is TGTGCCAGCAGGATCTACGGACAGCCCTACAATGAGCAGTTCTTC. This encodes CASRIYGQPYNEQFF.

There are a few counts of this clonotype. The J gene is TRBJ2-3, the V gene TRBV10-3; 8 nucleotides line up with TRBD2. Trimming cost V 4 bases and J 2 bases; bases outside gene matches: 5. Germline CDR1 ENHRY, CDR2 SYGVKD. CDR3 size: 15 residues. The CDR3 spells CAISGSGVTTDTQYF. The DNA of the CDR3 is TGTGCCATCAGTGGTAGCGGGGTTACCACAGATACGCAGTATTTT.

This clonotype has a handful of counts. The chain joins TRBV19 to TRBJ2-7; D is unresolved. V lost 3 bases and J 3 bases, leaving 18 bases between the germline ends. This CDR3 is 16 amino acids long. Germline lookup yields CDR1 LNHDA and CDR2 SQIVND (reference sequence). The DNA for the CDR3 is TGTGCCAGTAGTATCCCCTACACGGATAAATTCTACGAGCAGTACTTC. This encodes CASSIPYTDKFYEQYF.

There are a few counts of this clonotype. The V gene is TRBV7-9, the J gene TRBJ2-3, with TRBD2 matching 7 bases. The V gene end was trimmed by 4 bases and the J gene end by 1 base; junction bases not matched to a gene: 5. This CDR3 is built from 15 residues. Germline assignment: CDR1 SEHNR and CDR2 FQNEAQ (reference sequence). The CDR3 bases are TGTGCCAGCAGCTCAATGGCGGGGGGCACAGATACGCAGTATTTT. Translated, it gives CASSSMAGGTDTQYF.

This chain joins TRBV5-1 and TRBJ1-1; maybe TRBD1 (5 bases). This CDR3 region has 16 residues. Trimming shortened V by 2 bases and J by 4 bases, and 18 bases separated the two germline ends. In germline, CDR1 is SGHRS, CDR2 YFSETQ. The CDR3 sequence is CASSFSFGRGGTEAFF. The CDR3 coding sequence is TGCGCCAGCAGCTTTTCCTTTGGACGGGGCGGCACTGAAGCTTTCTTT.

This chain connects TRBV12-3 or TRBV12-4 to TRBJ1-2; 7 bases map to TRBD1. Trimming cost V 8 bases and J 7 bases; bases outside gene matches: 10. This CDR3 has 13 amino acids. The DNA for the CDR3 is TGTGCCAGCCTAATACAGGGGCACGGTGGCTACACCTTC. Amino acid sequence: CASLIQGHGGYTF.

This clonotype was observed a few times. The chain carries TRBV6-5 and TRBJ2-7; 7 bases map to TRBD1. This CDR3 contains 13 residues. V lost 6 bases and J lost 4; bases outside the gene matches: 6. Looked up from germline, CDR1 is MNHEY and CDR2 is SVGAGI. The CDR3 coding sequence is TGTGCCAGCAGCCCGACAGGGCTGTACGAGCAGTACTTC. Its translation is CASSPTGLYEQYF.

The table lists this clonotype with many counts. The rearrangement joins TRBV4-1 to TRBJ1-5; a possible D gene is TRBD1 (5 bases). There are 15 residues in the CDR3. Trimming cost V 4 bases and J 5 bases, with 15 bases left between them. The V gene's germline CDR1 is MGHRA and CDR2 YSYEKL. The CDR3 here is CASSPSWGGDQPQHF. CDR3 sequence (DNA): TGCGCCAGCAGCCCATCGTGGGGGGGGGATCAGCCCCAGCATTTT.

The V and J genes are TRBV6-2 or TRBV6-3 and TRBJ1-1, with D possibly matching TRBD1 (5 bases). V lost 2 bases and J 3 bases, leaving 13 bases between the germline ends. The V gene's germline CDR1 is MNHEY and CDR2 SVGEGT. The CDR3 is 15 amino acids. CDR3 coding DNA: TGTGCCAGCAGTTACGGCGGGGGAGGTGACACTGAAGCTTTCTTT. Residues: CASSYGGGGDTEAFF.

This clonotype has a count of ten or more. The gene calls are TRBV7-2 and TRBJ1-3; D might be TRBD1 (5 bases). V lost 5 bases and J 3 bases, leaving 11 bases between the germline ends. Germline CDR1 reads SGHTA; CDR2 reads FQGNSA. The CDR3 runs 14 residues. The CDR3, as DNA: TGTGCCAGCAGCGGAGGACAAGGTGGAAACACCATATATTTT. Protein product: CASSGGQGGNTIYF.

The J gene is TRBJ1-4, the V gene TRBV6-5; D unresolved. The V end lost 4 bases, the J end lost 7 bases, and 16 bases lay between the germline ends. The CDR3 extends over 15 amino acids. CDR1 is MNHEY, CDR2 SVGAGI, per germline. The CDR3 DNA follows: TGTGCCAGCAGTTTTCGCGGCCTCGGGCGTGAAAAACTGTTTTTT. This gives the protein CASSFRGLGREKLFF.

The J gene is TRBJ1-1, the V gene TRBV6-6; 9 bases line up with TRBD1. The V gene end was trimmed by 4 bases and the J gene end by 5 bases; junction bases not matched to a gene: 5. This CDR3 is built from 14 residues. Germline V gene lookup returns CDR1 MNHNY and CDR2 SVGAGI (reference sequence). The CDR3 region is CASSWATGGTEAFF. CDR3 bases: TGTGCCAGCAGTTGGGCGACAGGGGGGACTGAAGCTTTCTTT.

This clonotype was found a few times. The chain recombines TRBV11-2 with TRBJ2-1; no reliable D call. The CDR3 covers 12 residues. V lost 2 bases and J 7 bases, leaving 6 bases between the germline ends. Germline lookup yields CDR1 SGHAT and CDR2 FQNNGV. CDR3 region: CASSLLSNEQFF. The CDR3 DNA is TGTGCCAGCAGCTTACTTAGTAATGAGCAGTTCTTC.

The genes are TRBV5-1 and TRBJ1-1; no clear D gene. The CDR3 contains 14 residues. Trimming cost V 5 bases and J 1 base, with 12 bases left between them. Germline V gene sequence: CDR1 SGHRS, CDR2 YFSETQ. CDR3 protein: CASRLGGTNTEAFF. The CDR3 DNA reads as TGCGCCAGCAGACTCGGTGGCACGAACACTGAAGCTTTCTTT. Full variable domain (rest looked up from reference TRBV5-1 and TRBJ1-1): KAGVTQTPRYLIKTRGQQVTLSCSPISGHRSVSWYQQTPGQGLQFLFEYFSETQRNKGNFPGRFSGRQFSNSRSEMNVSTLELGDSALYLCASRLGGTNTEAFFGQGTRLTVV.

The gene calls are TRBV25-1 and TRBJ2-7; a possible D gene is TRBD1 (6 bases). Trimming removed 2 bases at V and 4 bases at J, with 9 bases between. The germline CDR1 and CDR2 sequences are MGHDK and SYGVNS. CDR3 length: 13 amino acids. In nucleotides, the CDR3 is TGTGCCAGCAGTGAAGGGGGCTGGTACGAGCAGTACTTC. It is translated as CASSEGGWYEQYF.

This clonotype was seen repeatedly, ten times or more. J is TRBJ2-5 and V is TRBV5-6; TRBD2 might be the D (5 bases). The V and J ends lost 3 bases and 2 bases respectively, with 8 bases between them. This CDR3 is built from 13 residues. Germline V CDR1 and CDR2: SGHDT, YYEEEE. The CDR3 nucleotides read TGTGCCAGCAGCTCACTAGTGCAAGAGACCCAGTACTTC. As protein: CASSSLVQETQYF.

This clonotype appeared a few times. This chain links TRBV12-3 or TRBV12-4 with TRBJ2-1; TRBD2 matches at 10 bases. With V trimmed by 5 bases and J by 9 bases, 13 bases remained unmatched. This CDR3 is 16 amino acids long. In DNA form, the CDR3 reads TGTGCCAGCAGTCCCCTAGCGGGGGAGTCTACAACTGAGCAGTTCTTC. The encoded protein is CASSPLAGESTTEQFF.

The CDR3 nucleotides are TGTGCCAGCAGCTCGCCCCATAGGGACAATCAGCCCCAGCATTTT. Translated, it gives CASSSPHRDNQPQHF. The chain couples TRBV7-2 to TRBJ1-5; D unresolved. This CDR3 has 15 residues. Trimming shortened V by 4 bases and J by 3 bases, and 13 bases separated the two germline ends. Germline-derived CDR1 and CDR2 are SGHTA and FQGNSA.

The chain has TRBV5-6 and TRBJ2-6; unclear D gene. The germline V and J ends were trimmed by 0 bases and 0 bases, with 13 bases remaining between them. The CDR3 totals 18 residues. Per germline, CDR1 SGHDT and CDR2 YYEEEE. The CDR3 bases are TGTGCCAGCAGCTTGGGTCTGAGGACCAACTCTGGGGCCAACGTCCTGACTTTC. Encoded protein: CASSLGLRTNSGANVLTF. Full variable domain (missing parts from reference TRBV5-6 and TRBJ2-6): DAGVTQSPTHLIKTRGQQVTLRCSPKSGHDTVSWYQQALGQGPQFIFQYYEEEERQRGNFPDRFSGHQFPNYSSELNVNALLLGDSALYLCASSLGLRTNSGANVLTFGAGSRLTVL.

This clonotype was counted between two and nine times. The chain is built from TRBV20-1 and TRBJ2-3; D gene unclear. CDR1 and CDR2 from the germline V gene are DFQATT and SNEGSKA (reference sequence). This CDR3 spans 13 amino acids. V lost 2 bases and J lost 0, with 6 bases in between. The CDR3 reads CSARTTSTDTQYF. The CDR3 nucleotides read TGCAGTGCTAGAACGACGAGCACAGATACGCAGTATTTT.

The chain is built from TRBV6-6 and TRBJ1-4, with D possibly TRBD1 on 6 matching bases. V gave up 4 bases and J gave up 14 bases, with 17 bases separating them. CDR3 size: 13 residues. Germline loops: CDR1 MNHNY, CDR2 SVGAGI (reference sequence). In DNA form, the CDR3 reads TGTGCCAGCAGTTCGTACAGGGTTTCGGGGCTGTTTTTT. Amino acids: CASSSYRVSGLFF.

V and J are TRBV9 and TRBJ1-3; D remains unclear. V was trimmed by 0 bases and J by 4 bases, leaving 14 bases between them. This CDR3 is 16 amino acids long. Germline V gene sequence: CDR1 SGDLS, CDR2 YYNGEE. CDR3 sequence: CASSVEVLAAGNTIYF. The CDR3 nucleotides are TGTGCCAGCAGCGTAGAAGTCCTGGCGGCGGGAAACACCATATATTTT.

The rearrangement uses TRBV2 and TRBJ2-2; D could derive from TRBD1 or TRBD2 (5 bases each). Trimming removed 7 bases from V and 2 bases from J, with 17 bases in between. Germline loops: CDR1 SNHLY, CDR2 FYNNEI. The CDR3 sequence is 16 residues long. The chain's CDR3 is CASILPGRRNTGELFF. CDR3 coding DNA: TGTGCCAGCATTCTTCCGGGACGCCGAAACACCGGGGAGCTGTTTTTT.

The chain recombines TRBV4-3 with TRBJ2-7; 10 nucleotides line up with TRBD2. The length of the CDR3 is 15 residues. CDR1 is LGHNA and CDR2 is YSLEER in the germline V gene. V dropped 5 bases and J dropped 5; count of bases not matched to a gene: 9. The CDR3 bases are TGCGCCAGCAGCGGGATAGCGGGGGGCACCAACGAGCAGTACTTC. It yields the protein CASSGIAGGTNEQYF.

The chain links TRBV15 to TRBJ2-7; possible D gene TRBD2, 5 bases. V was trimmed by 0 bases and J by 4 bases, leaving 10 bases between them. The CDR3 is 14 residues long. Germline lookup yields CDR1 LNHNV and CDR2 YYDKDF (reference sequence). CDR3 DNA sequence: TGTGCCACCAGCAGAGAGGGTCCGGGGTACGAGCAGTACGTC. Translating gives CATSREGPGYEQYV.

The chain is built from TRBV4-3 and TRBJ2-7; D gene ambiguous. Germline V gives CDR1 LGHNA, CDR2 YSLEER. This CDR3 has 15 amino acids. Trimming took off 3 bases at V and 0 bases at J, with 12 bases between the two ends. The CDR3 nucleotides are TGCGCCAGCAGCCAGTTAGCCGGGCCCTCCTACGAGCAGTACTTC. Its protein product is CASSQLAGPSYEQYF.

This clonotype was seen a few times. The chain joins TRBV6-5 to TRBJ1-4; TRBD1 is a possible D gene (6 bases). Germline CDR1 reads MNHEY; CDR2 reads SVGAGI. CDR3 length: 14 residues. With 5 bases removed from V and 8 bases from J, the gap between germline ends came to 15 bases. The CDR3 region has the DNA TGTGCCAGCAGTCCGACAGGACTGAGGGAAAAACTGTTTTTT. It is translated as CASSPTGLREKLFF.